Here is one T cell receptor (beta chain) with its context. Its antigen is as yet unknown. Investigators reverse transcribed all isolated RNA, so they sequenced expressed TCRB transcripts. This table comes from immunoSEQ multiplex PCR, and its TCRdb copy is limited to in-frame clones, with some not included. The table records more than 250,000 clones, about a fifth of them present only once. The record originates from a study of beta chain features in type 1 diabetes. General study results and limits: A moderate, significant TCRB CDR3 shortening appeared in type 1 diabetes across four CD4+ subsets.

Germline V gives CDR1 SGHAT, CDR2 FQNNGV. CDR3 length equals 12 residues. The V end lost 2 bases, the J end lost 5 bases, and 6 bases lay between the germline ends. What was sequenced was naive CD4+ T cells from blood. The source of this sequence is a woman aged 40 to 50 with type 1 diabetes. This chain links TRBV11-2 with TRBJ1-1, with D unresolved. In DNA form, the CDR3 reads TGTGCCAGCAGCTTAACTGAGACTGAAGCTTTCTTT. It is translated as CASSLTETEAFF.